Shown below are 8 T cell receptor beta chains from a single sample sequenced in a study of T cells in localized non-small cell lung cancer (dated by TCRdb to 2019 to 2021). Receptor libraries were prepared by the immunoSEQ multiplex PCR assay. Not all clones reach the TCRdb copy of this immuneACCESS table, which keeps in-frame sequences only. Checked studies attribute under half of the gap to unresolved V genes and leave the rest unexplained. For this sample there are some 90,000 clones; 87% appear just once. Together, the top ten hold more than 14% of the sample. Source: peripheral blood, taken before any cancer treatment. The source is a man between 35 and 75 years old with stage I squamous cell lung carcinoma.

The gene calls are TRBV10-2 and TRBJ2-3, with TRBD2 identical over 11 bases. V shed 6 bases and J 0 bases; nucleotides not matched to a gene: 5. Germline V gene sequence: CDR1 WSHSY, CDR2 SAAADI. There are 16 residues in the CDR3. Here the CDR3 DNA reads TGCGCCAGCAGCGAATCTAGCGGGGGGAGCACAGATACGCAGTATTTT. Translation gives CASSESSGGSTDTQYF.

The V gene is TRBV4-2, the J gene TRBJ1-5; D is perhaps TRBD1 (5 bases). The CDR3 extends over 20 amino acids. The V gene's germline CDR1 is LGHNA and CDR2 YNFKEQ. V gave up 2 bases and J gave up 0 bases, with 23 bases separating them. In DNA form, the CDR3 reads TGTGCCAGCAGCCAATTCCTTTTCACAGGCCCAAGTAATAGCAATCAGCCCCAGCATTTT. This sequence encodes CASSQFLFTGPSNSNQPQHF.

This clone was seen a handful of times. CDR3 DNA sequence: TGTGCCAGCAGCTTGGGTTCTCGGACAGGGGCTGGAAACACCATATATTTT. Its translation is CASSLGSRTGAGNTIYF. The chain links TRBV5-4 to TRBJ1-3, with 9 bases that match TRBD1. The J segment lost 2 bases and the V segment lost 0 bases, leaving 6 bases of the junction unmatched. Germline V lookup: CDR1 SGHNT, CDR2 YYREEE (reference sequence). The CDR3 is 17 residues long.

The gene calls are TRBV7-9 and TRBJ1-5; D not resolved. There are 15 residues in the CDR3. Germline V CDR1 and CDR2: SEHNR, FQNEAQ (reference sequence). The V and J ends lost 1 base and 2 bases respectively, with 9 bases between them. CDR3 nucleotides: TGTGCCAGCAGCTTAGAGGGCAAGGGCAATCAGCCCCAGCATTTT. This translates into CASSLEGKGNQPQHF.

This clone was seen just once. The chain is built from TRBV29-1 and TRBJ1-1; D is ambiguous. V lost 4 bases and J 1 base, leaving 10 bases between the germline ends. The CDR3 spans 13 residues. In germline, CDR1 is SQVTM, CDR2 ANQGSEA. DNA of the CDR3: TGCAGCGTTGTGGAACAGAAGAACACTGAAGCTTTCTTT. Translated, it gives CSVVEQKNTEAFF.

The chain uses TRBV5-1 and TRBJ1-3; perhaps TRBD1 as D (5 bases). V was pared by 4 bases and J by 5 bases, with 19 bases between. There are 16 residues in the CDR3. CDR1 and CDR2 (germline): SGHRS, YFSETQ. In nucleotides, the CDR3 is TGCGCCAGCAGCACGGACGGGCAGGGTCTAAGAAACACCATATATTTT. Its protein is CASSTDGQGLRNTIYF.

The V call is TRBV5-1, the J call TRBJ2-7; D unclear. Deletions cut 2 bases from V and 4 bases from J, with 4 bases between. CDR3 length: 11 residues. Germline V gene lookup returns CDR1 SGHRS and CDR2 YFSETQ. CDR3 bases: TGCGCCAGCAGCTTTACTTACGAGCAGTACTTC. Its protein product is CASSFTYEQYF.

The chain recombines TRBV7-2 with TRBJ2-5, with unresolved D. V lost 3 bases and J lost 0, with 8 bases in between. The CDR3 is 14 amino acids. Looked up from germline, CDR1 is SGHTA and CDR2 is FQGNSA. The CDR3 coding sequence is TGTGCCAGCAGCTTTCCGGTGTACCAAGAGACCCAGTACTTC. Protein sequence: CASSFPVYQETQYF.